This T cell receptor (beta chain) emerged from a study of CD8 T cells in Susac syndrome. Reverse transcription of roughly 0.45 to 1 ug RNA was performed with random hexamers. TCRdb re-called the immunoSEQ multiplex PCR reads through MiXCR, storing one row per CDR3 protein. The sample lists approximately 300,000 distinct CDR3 sequences; almost 85% were seen once. This clonotype was detected only once. In contrast to the negatively isolated CD8+ and CD4+ T cells, TEMRA cells were FACS-enriched. The CDR3 is 17 amino acids. Trimming took 5 bases from V and 1 from J; bases not matched to a gene: 11. Germline-derived CDR1 and CDR2 are DFQATT and SNEGSKA (reference sequence).

The J gene is TRBJ2-5, the V gene TRBV20-1, with 12 nucleotides matching TRBD1. Sequences were obtained from CD8+ T cells from PBMCs. This TCR came from a human donor with multiple sclerosis. This CDR3 is CSARGTGGELFQETQYF. CDR3 nucleotides: TGCAGTGCTCGCGGGACAGGGGGCGAGTTATTCCAAGAGACCCAGTACTTC.